The 23 T cell receptor beta chains below were found in one sample sequenced in a study of technical replicates of blood from a few donors. Assay: immunoSEQ multiplex PCR; the TCRdb copy retains only in-frame clones and omits some. The data show 50,000 to 70,000 clones, with roughly 93% seen just once and about 4% held by the top ten. The sequenced sample consisted of PBMCs. These receptors came from a human donor in good health. Some clones in this sample may be carry-over from other donors' samples.

The chain has TRBV29-1 and TRBJ2-2, with TRBD1 identical over 8 bases. Trimming removed 7 bases from V and 5 bases from J; junction bases left unmatched: 15. CDR1 is SQVTM and CDR2 is ANQGSEA in the germline V gene. This CDR3 contains 16 residues. The CDR3 DNA sequence: TGCAGCGCTCGAGACACCGACAGGGGAGAAACCGGGGAGCTGTTTTTT. Protein product: CSARDTDRGETGELFF.

V usage is TRBV5-1 and J usage is TRBJ1-1; TRBD1 might be the D (5 bases). V was cut by 0 bases and J by 6 bases, with 9 bases left in between. CDR1 SGHRS and CDR2 YFSETQ come from the germline V gene. The CDR3 extends over 13 amino acids. The CDR3 bases are TGCGCCAGCAGCTTGGCCGACAGCTCTGAAGCTTTCTTT. Translated: CASSLADSSEAFF. Full variable domain (outside the CDR3, taken from reference TRBV5-1 and TRBJ1-1): KAGVTQTPRYLIKTRGQQVTLSCSPISGHRSVSWYQQTPGQGLQFLFEYFSETQRNKGNFPGRFSGRQFSNSRSEMNVSTLELGDSALYLCASSLADSSEAFFGQGTRLTVV.

This clone was picked up one time. CDR3 residues: CASSYLRQGHYEQYF. The DNA of the CDR3 is TGTGCCAGCAGTTACCTGAGACAGGGCCACTACGAGCAGTACTTC. This chain joins TRBV6-5 and TRBJ2-5, with 7 nucleotides matching TRBD1. The end of the DNA fits TRBJ2-7 better, so the J call may be wrong. This CDR3 has 15 residues. Germline-derived CDR1 and CDR2 are MNHEY and SVGAGI.

The rearrangement uses TRBV7-2 and TRBJ1-2, with D unclear. This CDR3 region has 14 residues. V was trimmed by 3 bases and J by 3 bases, leaving 11 bases between them. Germline V gene data show CDR1 as SGHTA and CDR2 as FQGNSA. For the CDR3, the DNA is TGTGCCAGCAGCTTCGAATGGGCTCACTATGGCTACACCTTC. Translated, it gives CASSFEWAHYGYTF.

The chain has TRBV18 and TRBJ1-5; possibly TRBD1 for D (6 bases). This CDR3 is 15 amino acids long. Germline lookup yields CDR1 KGHSH and CDR2 LQKENI. V lost 3 bases to trimming and J lost 7 bases, with 16 bases between them. The CDR3 protein is CASSPAGVERQPQHF. The CDR3, as DNA: TGTGCCAGCTCACCCGCAGGGGTAGAGCGACAGCCCCAGCATTTT.

The chain joins TRBV5-1 to TRBJ2-7, with 8 bases that match TRBD2. CDR1 SGHRS and CDR2 YFSETQ come from the germline V gene. Trimming took 4 bases from V and 2 from J; bases not matched to a gene: 8. There are 15 residues in the CDR3. Written as DNA, the CDR3 is TGCGCCAGCAGCCCGGGCGGGGGGCAACCCTACGAGCAGTACTTC. This translates into CASSPGGGQPYEQYF.

The chain is built from TRBV5-1 and TRBJ1-2; 7 positions match TRBD1. V lost 3 bases and J lost 6; bases outside the gene matches: 5. Per germline, CDR1 SGHRS and CDR2 YFSETQ. CDR3 length: 13 amino acids. CDR3 sequence: CASSSQGQDGYTF. The CDR3 DNA reads as TGCGCCAGCAGCTCACAGGGGCAGGATGGCTACACCTTC. The whole variable domain, remainder taken from reference TRBV5-1 and TRBJ1-2, is KAGVTQTPRYLIKTRGQQVTLSCSPISGHRSVSWYQQTPGQGLQFLFEYFSETQRNKGNFPGRFSGRQFSNSRSEMNVSTLELGDSALYLCASSSQGQDGYTFGSGTRLTVV.

The V gene is TRBV2, the J gene TRBJ1-3, with D tentatively TRBD1 (5 bases). In germline, CDR1 is SNHLY, CDR2 FYNNEI. This CDR3 is built from 16 residues. Trimming took off 4 bases at V and 0 bases at J, with 13 bases between the two ends. CDR3 protein: CASSGQGLLSGNTIYF. The CDR3 coding sequence is TGTGCCAGCAGTGGCCAGGGACTTCTCTCTGGAAACACCATATATTTT.

The chain uses TRBV7-9 and TRBJ2-3; 7 nucleotides line up with TRBD2. V shed 5 bases and J 3 bases; nucleotides not matched to a gene: 11. The CDR3 totals 16 residues. Germline V lookup: CDR1 SEHNR, CDR2 FQNEAQ (reference sequence). Here the CDR3 DNA reads TGTGCCAGCAGCACAACCCGACTAGCTTTGACAGATACGCAGTATTTT. Its protein is CASSTTRLALTDTQYF.

This chain connects TRBV7-6 to TRBJ1-1; TRBD1 agrees at 9 bases. V shed 4 bases, J shed 5 bases, and the junction held 5 bases outside the gene matches. The germline V gene has CDR1 SGHVS and CDR2 FNYEAQ. The CDR3 runs 14 residues. The CDR3 region is CASSSATGGTEAFF. In DNA, the CDR3 is TGTGCCAGCAGCTCGGCGACAGGGGGGACTGAAGCTTTCTTT.

This chain links TRBV7-3 with TRBJ2-1; 8 bases fit TRBD2. Germline CDR1 is SGHTA and CDR2 is FQGTGA. With 2 bases clipped from V and 5 bases from J, the junction kept 5 bases outside the gene matches. This CDR3 region has 15 residues. The CDR3 loop reads CASSLYGTSNNEQFF. In DNA form, the CDR3 reads TGTGCCAGCAGCTTATATGGGACTAGTAACAATGAGCAGTTCTTC.

V gene TRBV5-4 combines with J gene TRBJ1-1, with 8 nucleotides matching TRBD1. The germline CDR1 and CDR2 sequences are SGHNT and YYREEE (reference sequence). This CDR3 contains 14 residues. V shed 0 bases, J shed 4 bases, and the junction held 2 bases outside the gene matches. CDR3 sequence reads: CASSLAGGRTEAFF. CDR3 nucleotides: TGTGCCAGCAGCTTGGCAGGGGGCCGCACTGAAGCTTTCTTT.

The CDR3 region is CASSLSGGRSYEQYF. For the CDR3, the DNA is TGTGCCAGCAGTTTATCCGGGGGACGCTCCTACGAGCAGTACTTC. This chain links TRBV27 with TRBJ2-7; the D gene is possibly TRBD2 (6 bases). Germline values: CDR1 MNHEY, CDR2 SMNVEV (reference sequence). Trimming stripped 0 bases from V and 0 bases from J, with 9 bases between. CDR3 length: 15 residues.

The chain combines TRBV6-5 with TRBJ2-7; 10 bases match TRBD2. The ends lost 0 bases at V and 6 bases at J; junction bases unmatched: 8. From germline, CDR1 is MNHEY and CDR2 SVGAGI. The length of the CDR3 is 16 residues. CDR3 in amino acids: CASSYSAGTSVSEQYF. The CDR3 nucleotides read TGTGCCAGCAGTTACTCCGCCGGGACTAGCGTTTCCGAGCAGTACTTC.

The V gene is TRBV9, the J gene TRBJ2-5, with TRBD2 matching over 11 bases. The germline gives CDR1 SGDLS, CDR2 YYNGEE. The CDR3 spans 15 residues. V lost 2 bases and J lost 4; bases outside the gene matches: 4. The CDR3: CASSVSGTSGETQYF. In DNA, the CDR3 is TGTGCCAGCAGCGTCTCCGGGACTAGCGGAGAGACCCAGTACTTC.

V is TRBV29-1 and J is TRBJ2-5; D is possibly TRBD2 (6 bases). Trimming cost V 6 bases and J 5 bases, with 19 bases left between them. The length of the CDR3 is 14 residues. Germline V CDR1 and CDR2: SQVTM, ANQGSEA. CDR3 nucleotides: TGCAGCGTAGCTCCGGGAGCTAGCGAGGAGACCCAGTACTTC. It encodes CSVAPGASEETQYF. The full variable domain, with the rest looked up from reference TRBV29-1 and TRBJ2-5, is SAVISQKPSRDICQRGTSLTIQCQVDSQVTMMFWYRQQPGQSLTLIATANQGSEATYESGFVIDKFPISRPNLTFSTLTVSNMSPEDSSIYLCSVAPGASEETQYFGPGTRLLVL.

The genes are TRBV6-7 and TRBJ2-1; 8 bases agree with TRBD1. TRBV6-7 is labeled an ORF, and its function is uncertain. The CDR3 totals 14 residues. V shed 10 bases, J shed 8 bases, and the junction held 13 bases outside the gene matches. The CDR3 DNA follows: TGTGCCACACCCAGGGGGCACCGTATCCATGAGCAGTTCTTC. Its translation: CATPRGHRIHEQFF.

The rearrangement uses TRBV5-1 and TRBJ2-7, with D possibly being TRBD2 (6 bases). CDR3 length equals 13 residues. Germline V gene sequence: CDR1 SGHRS, CDR2 YFSETQ. V was shortened by 3 bases and J by 6 bases, with 13 bases between the two germline ends. CDR3 DNA sequence: TGCGCCAGCAGCTCCCTGGGGGGACTCGAGCAGTACTTC. Translating it yields CASSSLGGLEQYF.

The chain links TRBV27 to TRBJ1-1; D call uncertain. Germline lookup yields CDR1 MNHEY and CDR2 SMNVEV (reference sequence). CDR3 size: 13 residues. V lost 2 bases to trimming and J lost 1 base, with 5 bases between them. CDR3 loop: CASSLGRNTEAFF. DNA for the CDR3: TGTGCCAGCAGTTTAGGCAGGAACACTGAAGCTTTCTTT.

The genes are TRBV5-5 and TRBJ2-3, with 12 bases matching TRBD2. The V gene end was trimmed by 4 bases and the J gene end by 0 bases; junction bases not matched to a gene: 3. The CDR3 has 16 amino acids. The germline V gene encodes CDR1 SGHKS and CDR2 YYEKEE (reference sequence). Written as DNA, the CDR3 is TGTGCCAGCAGCACCGGACTAGCGGGGAGCACAGATACGCAGTATTTT. It is translated as CASSTGLAGSTDTQYF.

J is TRBJ2-3 and V is TRBV11-2; 8 positions agree with TRBD2. The CDR3 totals 12 residues. Trimming at V came to 6 bases and at J to 8 bases, leaving 4 bases not matched to a gene. In germline, CDR1 is SGHAT, CDR2 FQNNGV. The CDR3 region is CASRLAGGTQYF. The CDR3 coding sequence is TGTGCCAGCAGACTCGCGGGGGGTACGCAGTATTTT.

The chain employs TRBV28 and TRBJ1-2; TRBD1 matches 12 bases. Losses at the gene ends were 6 bases for V and 7 bases for J; bases not matched to a gene: 9. From germline, CDR1 is MDHEN and CDR2 SYDVKM. This CDR3 comprises 15 residues. The CDR3 region has the DNA TGTGCCAGCAGGCCCTTGGGGACAGGGGGCTCTGGCTACACCTTC. Translated: CASRPLGTGGSGYTF.

This chain joins TRBV30 and TRBJ1-1, with TRBD1 matching 10 bases. Losses at the gene ends were 2 bases for V and 4 bases for J; bases not matched to a gene: 1. Looked up from germline, CDR1 is GTSNPN and CDR2 is SVGIG (reference sequence). This CDR3 comprises 13 residues. The CDR3 sequence is CAWSRQGATEAFF. Here the CDR3 DNA reads TGTGCCTGGAGTAGACAGGGGGCCACTGAAGCTTTCTTT.